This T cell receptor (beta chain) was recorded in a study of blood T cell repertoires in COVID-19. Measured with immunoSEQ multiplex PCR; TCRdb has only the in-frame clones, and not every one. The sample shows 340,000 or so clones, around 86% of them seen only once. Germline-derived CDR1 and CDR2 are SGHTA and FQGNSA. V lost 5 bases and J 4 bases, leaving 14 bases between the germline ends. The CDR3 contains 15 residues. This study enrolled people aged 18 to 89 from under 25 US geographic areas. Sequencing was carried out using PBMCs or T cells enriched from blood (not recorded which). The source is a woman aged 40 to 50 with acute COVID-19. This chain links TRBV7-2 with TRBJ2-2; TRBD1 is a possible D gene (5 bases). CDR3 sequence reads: CASSRQGWGTGELFF. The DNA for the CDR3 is TGTGCCAGCAGCCGGCAGGGATGGGGCACCGGGGAGCTGTTTTTT.